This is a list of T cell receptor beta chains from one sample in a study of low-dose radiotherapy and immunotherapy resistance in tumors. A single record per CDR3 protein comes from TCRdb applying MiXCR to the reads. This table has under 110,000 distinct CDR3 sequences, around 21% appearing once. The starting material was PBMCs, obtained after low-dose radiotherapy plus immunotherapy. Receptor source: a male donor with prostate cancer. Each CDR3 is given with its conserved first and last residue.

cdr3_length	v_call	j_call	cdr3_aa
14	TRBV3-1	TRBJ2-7	CASSQRGQSYEQYF
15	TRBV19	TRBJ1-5	CASSPTGNSNQPQHF
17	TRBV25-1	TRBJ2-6	CASSPPTHRVGANVLTF
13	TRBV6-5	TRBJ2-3	CAVRRGSTDTQYF
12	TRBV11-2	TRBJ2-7	CASLHEGYEQYF
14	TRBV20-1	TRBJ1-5	CSARAPPRRQGGHF
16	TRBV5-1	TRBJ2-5	CASSRLGQGAGETQYF
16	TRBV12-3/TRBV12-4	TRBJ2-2	CASTTQGAFNTGELFF
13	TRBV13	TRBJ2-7	CASSPGNTYEQYF
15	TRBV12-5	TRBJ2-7	CASGLVQGLLGEQYF
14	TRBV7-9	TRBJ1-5	CASSFGTSEMPQHF
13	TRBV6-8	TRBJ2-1	CATGLAAGNEQFF
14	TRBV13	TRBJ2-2	CASSTGLTTGELFF
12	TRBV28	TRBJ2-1	CASSFISDEQFF
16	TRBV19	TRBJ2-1	CASSNLGPGGMNEQFF
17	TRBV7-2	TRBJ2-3	CASTIRVAGGPTDTQYF
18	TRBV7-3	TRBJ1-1	CASSASGTFLGANTEAFF
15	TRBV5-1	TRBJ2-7	CASSHTDRGSYEQYF
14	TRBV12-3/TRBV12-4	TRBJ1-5	CASSLRQANQPQHF
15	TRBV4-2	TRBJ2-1	CASSPLGQGKDEQFF
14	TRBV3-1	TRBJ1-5	CASSQVGLDQPQHF
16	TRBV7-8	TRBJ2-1	CASSLTWTGGGNEQFF
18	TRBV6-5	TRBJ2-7	CASSYSKKRGPPAYEQYF
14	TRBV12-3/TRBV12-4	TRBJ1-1	CASSSSVGATEAFF
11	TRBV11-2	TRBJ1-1	CATRRGTEAFF
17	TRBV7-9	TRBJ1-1	CASNTPGQGGGNTEAFF
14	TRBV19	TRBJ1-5	CASSLSADNQPQHF
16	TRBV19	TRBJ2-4	CASSTDRALAKNIQYF
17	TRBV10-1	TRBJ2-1	CASSEGGQGFRENEQFF
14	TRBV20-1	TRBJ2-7	CSAREWGTSYEQYF
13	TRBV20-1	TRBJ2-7	CSAPRQGGREQYF
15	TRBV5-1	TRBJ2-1	CASSLALALPDEQFF
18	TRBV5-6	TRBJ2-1	CASSLGGARGSSYNEQFF
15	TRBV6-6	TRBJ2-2	CASSYSSYRTGELFF
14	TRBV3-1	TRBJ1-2	CASSQGVPTYGYTF
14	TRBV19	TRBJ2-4	CASKDRGVENIQYF
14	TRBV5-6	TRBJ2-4	CASSFWGGGNIQYF
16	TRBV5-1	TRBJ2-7	CASSPLPSGESYEQYF
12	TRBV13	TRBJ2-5	CASSLSLETQYF